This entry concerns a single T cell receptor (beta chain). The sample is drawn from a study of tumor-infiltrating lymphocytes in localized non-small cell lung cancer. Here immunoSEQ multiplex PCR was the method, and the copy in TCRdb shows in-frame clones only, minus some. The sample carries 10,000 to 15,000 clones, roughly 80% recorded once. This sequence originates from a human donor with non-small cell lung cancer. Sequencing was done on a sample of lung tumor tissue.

The chain's CDR3 is CASAPLGMNTEAFF. The CDR3 nucleotides read TGTGCCAGCGCCCCCCTGGGTATGAACACTGAAGCTTTCTTT. This chain connects TRBV27 to TRBJ1-1; no firm D call. V lost 8 bases to trimming and J lost 0 bases, with 13 bases between them. Looked up from germline, CDR1 is MNHEY and CDR2 is SMNVEV (reference sequence). The CDR3 runs 14 residues.